This passage covers 24 T cell receptor beta chains from one sample sequenced in a study of cytotoxic CD8 clonotypes in ibrutinib-treated CLL. Some clones are missing from TCRdb's copy, which holds only in-frame ones; the method was immunoSEQ multiplex PCR. The table includes over 120,000 clones, 79% detected once. The sample in question was PBMCs, obtained after 12 months of ibrutinib treatment. The receptors originated from a human donor with chronic lymphocytic leukemia.

The V and J genes are TRBV15 and TRBJ2-1; 8 bases match TRBD2. This CDR3 has 15 amino acids. The J segment lost 4 bases and the V segment lost 4 bases, leaving 6 bases of the junction unmatched. The germline gives CDR1 LNHNV, CDR2 YYDKDF (reference sequence). The CDR3 is CATSTGRGRYNEQFF. The CDR3 region has the DNA TGTGCCACCAGCACCGGGCGCGGGAGGTACAATGAGCAGTTCTTC.

The chain employs TRBV7-2 and TRBJ2-3; no firm D call. The CDR3 totals 12 residues. Looked up from germline, CDR1 is SGHTA and CDR2 is FQGNSA. Trimming removed 6 bases from V and 4 bases from J, with 8 bases in between. CDR3 bases: TGTGCCAGCAGAATGACCTCAGATACGCAGTATTTT. It specifies CASRMTSDTQYF.

The rearrangement uses TRBV30 and TRBJ1-1; D remains unclear. Germline loops: CDR1 GTSNPN, CDR2 SVGIG (reference sequence). This CDR3 is 13 amino acids long. The germline V and J ends were trimmed by 0 bases and 6 bases, with 11 bases remaining between them. As DNA, the CDR3 is TGTGCCTGGAGTGTACATTCGGGGTCTGAAGCTTTCTTT. Translated: CAWSVHSGSEAFF.

CDR3 in DNA: TGTGCCGTAAAAAAGTCTAGCGGCCGGCCAGATACGCAGTATTTT. This encodes CAVKKSSGRPDTQYF. This chain uses TRBV27 with TRBJ2-3; 7 bases agree with TRBD2. Germline V gene data show CDR1 as MNHEY and CDR2 as SMNVEV (reference sequence). The J segment lost 4 bases and the V segment lost 11 bases, leaving 15 bases of the junction unmatched. This CDR3 is built from 15 residues.

This clone appeared a single time. The J gene is TRBJ2-7, the V gene TRBV27, with D possibly matching TRBD2 (6 bases). In germline, CDR1 is MNHEY, CDR2 SMNVEV (reference sequence). Trimming pared 4 bases from V and 3 bases from J, leaving 13 bases between. The CDR3 contains 14 residues. Here the CDR3 reads CASSSWGVVYEQYF. The DNA for the CDR3 is TGTGCCAGCAGTTCATGGGGGGTTGTCTACGAGCAGTACTTC.

The chain couples TRBV5-1 to TRBJ2-3; D is uncertain. This CDR3 is 15 amino acids long. Germline lookup yields CDR1 SGHRS and CDR2 YFSETQ. Trimming stripped 3 bases from V and 0 bases from J, with 11 bases between. The CDR3 nucleotides read TGCGCCAGCAGCTCCGATACTCCCAGCACAGATACGCAGTATTTT. Translated, it gives CASSSDTPSTDTQYF.

The rearrangement joins TRBV15 to TRBJ2-2; 7 positions agree with TRBD2. Trimming took 4 bases from V and 7 from J; bases not matched to a gene: 12. Per the germline V gene, CDR1 is LNHNV and CDR2 is YYDKDF (reference sequence). The CDR3 has 16 amino acids. This CDR3 reads CATSNPSGTPGGELFF. Here the CDR3 DNA reads TGTGCCACCAGCAACCCTAGCGGAACTCCGGGCGGGGAGCTGTTTTTT.

This clone has just a few counts. The chain joins TRBV18 to TRBJ1-1; D may be TRBD1 (5 bases). There are 15 residues in the CDR3. The germline V and J ends were trimmed by 4 bases and 7 bases, with 19 bases remaining between them. Germline V gives CDR1 KGHSH, CDR2 LQKENI. CDR3 bases: TGTGCCAGCTCACTCACCACCTCGGGGGACCATGAAGCTTTCTTT. It yields the protein CASSLTTSGDHEAFF.

The V and J genes are TRBV9 and TRBJ1-1, with D unclear. Trimming took 0 bases from V and 0 from J, leaving 9 bases between them. The germline V gene has CDR1 SGDLS and CDR2 YYNGEE. The CDR3 covers 15 residues. DNA for the CDR3: TGTGCCAGCAGCGTAGAGCCCAGCCTGAACACTGAAGCTTTCTTT. Its translation: CASSVEPSLNTEAFF. Supplemented by reference TRBV9 and TRBJ1-1, the full variable domain reads DSGVTQTPKHLITATGQRVTLRCSPRSGDLSVYWYQQSLDQGLQFLIQYYNGEERAKGNILERFSAQQFPDLHSELNLSSLELGDSALYFCASSVEPSLNTEAFFGQGTRLTVV.

In regard to this clone: At one end, the junction sequence differs from germline, possibly due to a read error. Other DNA sequences in this sample translate to the same CDR3. The chain recombines TRBV2 with TRBJ1-4, with D maybe TRBD1 (6 bases). The germline V gene encodes CDR1 SNHLY and CDR2 FYNNEI. The CDR3 is 15 residues long. This CDR3 reads CASSEVGRGGEKLFF. CDR3 DNA sequence: TGTGCCAGCAGTGAAGTGGGCAGGGGAGGTGAAAAACTATTTTTT.

The V and J genes are TRBV10-2 and TRBJ1-5, with 8 bases lining up with TRBD1. The CDR3 is 15 amino acids. Trimming at V came to 6 bases and at J to 2 bases, leaving 6 bases not matched to a gene. Germline-derived CDR1 and CDR2 are WSHSY and SAAADI. The CDR3 sequence: CASSPGTGGNQPQHF. As DNA, the CDR3 is TGCGCCAGCAGCCCGGGGACAGGTGGCAATCAGCCCCAGCATTTT.

The rearrangement joins TRBV7-3 to TRBJ2-7, with a tentative D call TRBD2 (6 bases). Per the germline V gene, CDR1 is SGHTA and CDR2 is FQGTGA. V was shortened by 3 bases and J by 10 bases, with 16 bases between the two germline ends. The CDR3 consists of 13 residues. CDR3: CASSFGDSGHQYF. The CDR3 bases are TGTGCCAGCAGCTTCGGGGACTCCGGCCACCAGTACTTC. Based on the CDR3 plus reference TRBV7-3 and TRBJ2-7, the full variable domain is GAGVSQTPSNKVTEKGKYVELRCDPISGHTALYWYRQSLGQGPEFLIYFQGTGAADDSGLPNDRFFAVRPEGSVSTLKIQRTERGDSAVYLCASSFGDSGHQYFGPGTRLTVT.

The CDR3 nucleotides are TGTGCCAGCAGTTTATGGCAGGGGAAGGACACAGATACGCAGTATTTT. Translated, it gives CASSLWQGKDTDTQYF. The chain joins TRBV28 to TRBJ2-3; D perhaps matches TRBD1 (6 bases). V gave up 0 bases and J gave up 2 bases, with 12 bases separating them. Germline V gene sequence: CDR1 MDHEN, CDR2 SYDVKM. This CDR3 region has 16 residues.

CDR3 coding DNA: TGTGCCAGCAGTTCTGTATGGCAGAAGACAGATACGCAGTATTTT. This encodes CASSSVWQKTDTQYF. The chain recombines TRBV28 with TRBJ2-3; D remains ambiguous. This CDR3 comprises 15 residues. The germline V and J ends were trimmed by 4 bases and 3 bases, with 14 bases remaining between them. The germline gives CDR1 MDHEN, CDR2 SYDVKM.

This chain connects TRBV4-2 to TRBJ2-2; perhaps TRBD2 as D (5 bases). V was trimmed by 0 bases and J by 8 bases, leaving 13 bases between them. CDR1 LGHNA and CDR2 YNFKEQ come from the germline V gene. The CDR3 covers 15 residues. CDR3 amino acids: CASSQDDPGVGELFF. Here the CDR3 DNA reads TGTGCCAGCAGCCAAGATGACCCCGGGGTAGGGGAGCTGTTTTTT.

The rearrangement uses TRBV19 and TRBJ1-2, with 9 bases matching TRBD1. V shed 6 bases and J 4 bases; nucleotides not matched to a gene: 0. The CDR3 totals 12 residues. Looked up from germline, CDR1 is LNHDA and CDR2 is SQIVND (reference sequence). The CDR3 sequence is CASRDRGYGYTF. The DNA of the CDR3 is TGTGCCAGTAGGGACAGGGGCTATGGCTACACCTTC.

The chain uses TRBV7-9 and TRBJ2-3, with D possibly being TRBD2 (6 bases). Trimming cost V 5 bases and J 4 bases, with 13 bases left between them. The germline V gene has CDR1 SEHNR and CDR2 FQNEAQ (reference sequence). The CDR3 has 14 amino acids. CDR3 DNA sequence: TGTGCCAGCAGCCAAAGATCGGGGGCAGATACGCAGTATTTT. Residues: CASSQRSGADTQYF.

DNA for the CDR3: TGTGCCATCAGTGAGTCATATGACGGCTTTATCACAGATACGCAGTATTTT. Protein: CAISESYDGFITDTQYF. The V and J genes are TRBV10-3 and TRBJ2-3; D is uncertain. V was shortened by 0 bases and J by 2 bases, with 15 bases between the two germline ends. The CDR3 runs to 17 residues. The V gene's germline CDR1 is ENHRY and CDR2 SYGVKD.

The chain couples TRBV7-3 to TRBJ2-2, with TRBD1 matching over 8 bases. Germline lookup yields CDR1 SGHTA and CDR2 FQGTGA. The CDR3 consists of 17 residues. Unmatched junction bases numbered 9, after V lost 2 bases and J lost 4 bases. In nucleotides, the CDR3 is TGTGCCAGCAGCTTAGATGGACAGGGAATACGCACCGGGGAGCTGTTTTTT. Its translation: CASSLDGQGIRTGELFF.

In its sample, this clone was seen a few times. V and J are TRBV11-2 and TRBJ2-1; D unresolved. V dropped 1 base and J dropped 8 bases, with 15 bases sitting between them. CDR1 SGHAT and CDR2 FQNNGV come from the germline V gene. CDR3 length equals 15 residues. The CDR3 sequence is CASSLGWASGHEQFF. CDR3 nucleotide sequence: TGTGCCAGCAGCTTAGGATGGGCTTCCGGGCATGAGCAGTTCTTC.

The sample holds a few counts of this clone. The rearrangement joins TRBV7-9 to TRBJ2-5; unclear D gene. Germline CDR1 reads SEHNR; CDR2 reads FQNEAQ (reference sequence). The V end lost 1 base, the J end lost 5 bases, and 5 bases lay between the germline ends. The CDR3 consists of 12 residues. CDR3 loop: CASSLDLETQYF. CDR3 DNA sequence: TGTGCCAGCAGCTTAGACTTGGAGACCCAGTACTTC.

The chain couples TRBV5-1 to TRBJ1-3, with D tentatively TRBD1 (6 bases). The CDR3 is 16 amino acids. Per germline, CDR1 SGHRS and CDR2 YFSETQ. V lost 0 bases and J lost 0, with 10 bases in between. CDR3 sequence: CASSLATGSSGNTIYF. Here the CDR3 DNA reads TGCGCCAGCAGCTTGGCTACAGGGAGCTCTGGAAACACCATATATTTT.

The rearrangement uses TRBV4-1 and TRBJ2-7, with 10 nucleotides matching TRBD1. CDR1 is MGHRA, CDR2 YSYEKL, per germline. The CDR3 contains 15 residues. V lost 1 base, J lost 6 bases, and 6 bases stayed unmatched. The CDR3 DNA is TGCGCCAGCAGCCAAGGACAGGGGGCGGTGGGCGAGCAGTACTTC. This encodes CASSQGQGAVGEQYF.

The chain carries TRBV6-6 and TRBJ1-4, with TRBD1 as a possible D gene (5 bases). Germline CDR1 reads MNHNY; CDR2 reads SVGAGI (reference sequence). The CDR3 sequence is 14 residues long. V shed 2 bases and J shed 5 bases, with 9 bases lying between them. CDR3 loop: CASSYRDGNEKLFF. DNA for the CDR3: TGTGCCAGCAGTTACCGGGACGGGAATGAAAAACTGTTTTTT.